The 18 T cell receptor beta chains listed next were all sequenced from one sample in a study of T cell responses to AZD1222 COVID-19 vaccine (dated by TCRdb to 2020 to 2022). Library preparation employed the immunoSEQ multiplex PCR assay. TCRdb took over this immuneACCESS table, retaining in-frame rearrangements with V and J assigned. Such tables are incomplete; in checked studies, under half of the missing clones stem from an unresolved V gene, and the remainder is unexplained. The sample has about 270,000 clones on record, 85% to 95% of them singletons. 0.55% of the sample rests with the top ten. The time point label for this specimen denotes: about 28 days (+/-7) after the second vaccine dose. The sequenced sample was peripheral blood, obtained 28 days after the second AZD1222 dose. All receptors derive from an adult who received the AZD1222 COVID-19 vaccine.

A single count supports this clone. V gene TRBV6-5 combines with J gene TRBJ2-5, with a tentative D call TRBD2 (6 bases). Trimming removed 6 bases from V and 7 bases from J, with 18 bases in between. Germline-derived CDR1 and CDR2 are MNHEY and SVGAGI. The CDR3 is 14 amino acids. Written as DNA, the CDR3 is TGTGCCAGCAGGGCGGGACTTCTCCCGGGGACCCAGTACTTC. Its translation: CASRAGLLPGTQYF.

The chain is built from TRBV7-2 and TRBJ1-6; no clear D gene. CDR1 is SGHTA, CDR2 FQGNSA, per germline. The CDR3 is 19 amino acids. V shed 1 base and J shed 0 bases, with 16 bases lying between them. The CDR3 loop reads CASSLGPRTFHSYNSPLHF. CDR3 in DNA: TGTGCCAGCAGCTTAGGGCCCCGTACGTTCCACTCCTATAATTCACCCCTCCACTTT.

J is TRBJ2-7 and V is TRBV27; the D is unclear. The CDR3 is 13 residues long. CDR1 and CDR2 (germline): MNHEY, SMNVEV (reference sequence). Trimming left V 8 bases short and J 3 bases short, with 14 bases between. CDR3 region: CASAMQANYEQYF. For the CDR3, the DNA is TGTGCCAGCGCCATGCAGGCGAACTACGAGCAGTACTTC.

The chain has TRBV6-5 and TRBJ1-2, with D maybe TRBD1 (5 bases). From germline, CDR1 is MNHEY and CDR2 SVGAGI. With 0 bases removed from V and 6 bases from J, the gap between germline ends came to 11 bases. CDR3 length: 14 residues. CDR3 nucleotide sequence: TGTGCCAGCAGTTACTCAGAAGGGGTGAATGGCTACACCTTC. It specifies CASSYSEGVNGYTF.

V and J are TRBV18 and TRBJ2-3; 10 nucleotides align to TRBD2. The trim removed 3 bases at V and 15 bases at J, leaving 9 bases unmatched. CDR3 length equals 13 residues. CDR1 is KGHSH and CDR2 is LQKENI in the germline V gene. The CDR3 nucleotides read TGTGCCAGCTCACCCCAGGGAGCGGGGGGGCTATATTTT. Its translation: CASSPQGAGGLYF.

The CDR3 DNA reads TGTGCCATCAGGATGGGGGGTGGCGCGGGGGCCGAGCAGTACTTC. It encodes CAIRMGGGAGAEQYF. The V and J genes are TRBV10-3 and TRBJ2-7; the D gene is possibly TRBD2 (7 bases). V shed 6 bases and J shed 6 bases, with 21 bases lying between them. The CDR3 totals 15 residues. Germline V CDR1 and CDR2: ENHRY, SYGVKD.

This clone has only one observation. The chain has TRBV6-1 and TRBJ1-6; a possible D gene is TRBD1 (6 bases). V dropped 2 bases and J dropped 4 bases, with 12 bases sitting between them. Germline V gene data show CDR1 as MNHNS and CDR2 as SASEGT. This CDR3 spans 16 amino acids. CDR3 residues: CASSEPGGAYNSPLHF. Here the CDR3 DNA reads TGTGCCAGCAGTGAACCTGGGGGCGCATATAATTCACCCCTCCACTTT.

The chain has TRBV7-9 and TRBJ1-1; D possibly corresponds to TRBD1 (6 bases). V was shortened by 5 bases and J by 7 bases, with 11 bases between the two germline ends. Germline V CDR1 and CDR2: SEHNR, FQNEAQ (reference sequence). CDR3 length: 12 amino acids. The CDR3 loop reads CASSEGGLEAFF. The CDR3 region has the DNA TGTGCCAGCAGCGAGGGGGGACTTGAAGCTTTCTTT.

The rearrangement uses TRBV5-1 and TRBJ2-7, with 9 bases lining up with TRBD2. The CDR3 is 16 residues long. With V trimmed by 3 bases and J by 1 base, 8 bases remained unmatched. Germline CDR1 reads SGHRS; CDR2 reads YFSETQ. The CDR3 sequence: CASSSVAGGPSYEQYF. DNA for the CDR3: TGCGCCAGCAGCTCGGTGGCGGGAGGGCCTTCCTACGAGCAGTACTTC.

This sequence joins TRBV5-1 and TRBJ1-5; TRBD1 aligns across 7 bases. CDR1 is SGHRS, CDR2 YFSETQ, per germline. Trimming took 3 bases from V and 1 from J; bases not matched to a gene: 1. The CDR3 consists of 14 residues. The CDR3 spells CASSSGQSNQPQHF. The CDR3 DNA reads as TGCGCCAGCAGCTCGGGACAGAGCAATCAGCCCCAGCATTTT.

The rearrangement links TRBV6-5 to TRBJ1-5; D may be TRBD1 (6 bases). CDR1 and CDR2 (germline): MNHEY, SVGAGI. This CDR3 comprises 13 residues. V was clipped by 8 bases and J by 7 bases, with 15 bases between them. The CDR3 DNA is TGTGCCAGCTGGAGGGGGGAGGGGCAGCCCCAGCATTTT. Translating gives CASWRGEGQPQHF.

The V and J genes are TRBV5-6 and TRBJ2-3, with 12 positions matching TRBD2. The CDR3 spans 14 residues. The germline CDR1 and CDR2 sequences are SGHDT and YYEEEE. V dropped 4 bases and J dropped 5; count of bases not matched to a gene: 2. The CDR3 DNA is TGTGCCAGCAGCCGGGGACTAGCGGGAGATACGCAGTATTTT. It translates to CASSRGLAGDTQYF.

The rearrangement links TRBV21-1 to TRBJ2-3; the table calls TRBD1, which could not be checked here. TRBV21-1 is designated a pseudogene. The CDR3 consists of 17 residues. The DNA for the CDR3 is TGTGCCAGCAGCAAAGGAGTGGGGACAGCCTGGGGAGATACGCAGTATTTT. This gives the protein CASSKGVGTAWGDTQYF.

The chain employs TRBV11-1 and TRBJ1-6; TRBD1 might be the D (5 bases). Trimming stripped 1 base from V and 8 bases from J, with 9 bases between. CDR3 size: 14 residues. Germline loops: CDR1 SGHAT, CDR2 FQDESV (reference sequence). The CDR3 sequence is CASSLGAGYSPLHF. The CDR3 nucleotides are TGTGCCAGCAGCTTAGGGGCAGGGTATTCACCCCTCCACTTT. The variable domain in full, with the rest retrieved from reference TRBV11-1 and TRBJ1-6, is EAEVAQSPRYKITEKSQAVAFWCDPISGHATLYWYRQILGQGPELLVQFQDESVVDDSQLPKDRFSAERLKGVDSTLKIQPAELGDSAMYLCASSLGAGYSPLHFGNGTRLTVT.

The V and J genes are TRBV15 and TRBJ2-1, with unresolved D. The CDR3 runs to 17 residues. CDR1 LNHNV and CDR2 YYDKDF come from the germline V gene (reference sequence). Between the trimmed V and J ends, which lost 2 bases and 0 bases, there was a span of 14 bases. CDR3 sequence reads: CATSRTVALSSYNEQFF. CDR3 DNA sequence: TGTGCCACCAGCAGAACCGTGGCGTTGAGCTCCTACAATGAGCAGTTCTTC.

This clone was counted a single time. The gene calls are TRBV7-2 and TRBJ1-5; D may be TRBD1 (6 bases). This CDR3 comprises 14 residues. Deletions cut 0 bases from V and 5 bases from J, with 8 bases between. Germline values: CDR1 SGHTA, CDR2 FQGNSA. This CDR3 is CASSLANRDQPQHF. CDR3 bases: TGTGCCAGCAGCTTAGCTAACAGGGATCAGCCCCAGCATTTT.

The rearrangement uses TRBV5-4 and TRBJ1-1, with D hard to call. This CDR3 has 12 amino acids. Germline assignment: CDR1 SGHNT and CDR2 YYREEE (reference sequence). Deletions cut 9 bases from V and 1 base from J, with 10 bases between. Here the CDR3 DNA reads TGTGCCATCTCCCGGAAGAACACTGAAGCTTTCTTT. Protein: CAISRKNTEAFF.

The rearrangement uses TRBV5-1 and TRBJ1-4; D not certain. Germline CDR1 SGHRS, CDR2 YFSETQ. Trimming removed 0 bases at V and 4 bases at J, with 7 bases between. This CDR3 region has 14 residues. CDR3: CASSLAFSNEKLFF. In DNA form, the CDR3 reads TGCGCCAGCAGCTTGGCCTTCAGTAATGAAAAACTGTTTTTT.